Included here is one TCR beta chain sequence, with context. This sample stems from a study of cytomegalovirus exposure and HLA in healthy donors. The PCR ran on 60 Vbeta and 13 Jbeta primers. The data were produced by immunoSEQ multiplex PCR, yet TCRdb's version contains in-frame clones alone and is incomplete. The sample lists about 130,000 clones; approximately 80% were seen once. Trimming shortened V by 0 bases and J by 3 bases, and 12 bases separated the two germline ends. This CDR3 comprises 16 residues. Germline V gene sequence: CDR1 SGHRS, CDR2 YFSETQ. The chain couples TRBV5-1 to TRBJ1-4; no clear D gene. This receptor was identified in a girl aged 2 to 9 in good health and CMV-seronegative. What was sequenced was PBMCs. The DNA of the CDR3 is TGCGCCAGCAGCTTGGAGACCGGGTCAGCTAATGAAAAACTGTTTTTT. Amino acids: CASSLETGSANEKLFF. Using reference TRBV5-1 and TRBJ1-4 for the parts outside the CDR3, the full variable domain is KAGVTQTPRYLIKTRGQQVTLSCSPISGHRSVSWYQQTPGQGLQFLFEYFSETQRNKGNFPGRFSGRQFSNSRSEMNVSTLELGDSALYLCASSLETGSANEKLFFGSGTQLSVL.